This TCR beta chain was captured by sequencing in a study of cytomegalovirus exposure and HLA in healthy donors. A single count supports this clone. The PCR had 60 Vbeta and 13 Jbeta primers. Generated by immunoSEQ multiplex PCR, the TCRdb table keeps only in-frame clones and is missing some. This table has 150,000 or so clones, around 80% appearing once. The sequencing sample was made of PBMCs. This sequence originates from a woman aged 40 to 50 in good health and CMV-seropositive.

The CDR3 DNA follows: TGTGCCAGCAGCCCTTCCCGGTTGGTCACTGAAGCTTTCTTT. Translating it yields CASSPSRLVTEAFF. The chain links TRBV6-1 to TRBJ1-1; D not resolved. V shed 6 bases and J shed 4 bases, with 15 bases lying between them. CDR3 length: 14 residues. Germline CDR1 is MNHNS and CDR2 is SASEGT.